The 6 T cell receptor beta chains reported below all come from one sample, sequenced in a study of blood T cell repertoires in COVID-19. Clones were read by immunoSEQ multiplex PCR, and TCRdb kept only the in-frame ones, dropping some. The sample includes 100,000 to 150,000 clones, approximately 90% of them seen just once. Sequencing used peripheral blood. The source of these receptors is a man between 50 and 59 years old with acute or convalescent COVID-19.

The chain has TRBV27 and TRBJ1-2; TRBD1 is a possible D gene (5 bases). The CDR3 spans 13 residues. V was clipped by 8 bases and J by 5 bases, with 15 bases between them. CDR1 and CDR2 (germline): MNHEY, SMNVEV (reference sequence). CDR3 DNA sequence: TGTGCCAGCGGCCTGACAGTGTTTTATGGCTACACCTTC. Amino acids: CASGLTVFYGYTF.

This chain links TRBV5-4 with TRBJ2-7; 8 bases line up with TRBD2. Germline CDR1 SGHNT, CDR2 YYREEE (reference sequence). This CDR3 comprises 16 residues. Trimming at V came to 0 bases and at J to 2 bases, leaving 7 bases not matched to a gene. CDR3 sequence (DNA): TGTGCCAGCAGCTTGGGAGGGACTAGTCAGACCTACGAGCAGTACTTC. Its translation: CASSLGGTSQTYEQYF.

J is TRBJ1-1 and V is TRBV5-1; D remains unclear. CDR3 length: 16 amino acids. The germline V and J ends were trimmed by 3 bases and 3 bases, with 18 bases remaining between them. Germline V gene data show CDR1 as SGHRS and CDR2 as YFSETQ. The CDR3 DNA reads TGCGCCAGCAGCTCCTCTGCCTATCTTCGGGACACTGAAGCTTTCTTT. Amino acids: CASSSSAYLRDTEAFF.

Only one count was recorded for this clone. This chain joins TRBV6-5 and TRBJ1-4; D is unclear. This CDR3 is built from 14 residues. CDR1 MNHEY and CDR2 SVGAGI come from the germline V gene. V was shortened by 10 bases and J by 3 bases, with 15 bases between the two germline ends. Here the CDR3 reads CATSLSLANEKLFF. As DNA, the CDR3 is TGTGCCACCTCGCTGAGTTTGGCTAATGAAAAACTGTTTTTT.

V is TRBV15 and J is TRBJ1-2; D call uncertain. The CDR3 is made up of 13 amino acids. Germline-derived CDR1 and CDR2 are LNHNV and YYDKDF (reference sequence). Trimming left V 3 bases short and J 4 bases short, with 9 bases between. CDR3 DNA sequence: TGTGCCACCAGCAGTCCGGAGGGCTATGGCTACACCTTC. Amino acid sequence: CATSSPEGYGYTF.

The CDR3 DNA follows: TGTGCCAGCAAGGACAGTCTCTCTGGAAACACCATATATTTT. It is translated as CASKDSLSGNTIYF. This sequence joins TRBV28 and TRBJ1-3, with D tentatively TRBD1 (6 bases). CDR1 and CDR2 from the germline V gene are MDHEN and SYDVKM. CDR3 length: 14 amino acids. V was cut by 7 bases and J by 0 bases, with 10 bases left in between.